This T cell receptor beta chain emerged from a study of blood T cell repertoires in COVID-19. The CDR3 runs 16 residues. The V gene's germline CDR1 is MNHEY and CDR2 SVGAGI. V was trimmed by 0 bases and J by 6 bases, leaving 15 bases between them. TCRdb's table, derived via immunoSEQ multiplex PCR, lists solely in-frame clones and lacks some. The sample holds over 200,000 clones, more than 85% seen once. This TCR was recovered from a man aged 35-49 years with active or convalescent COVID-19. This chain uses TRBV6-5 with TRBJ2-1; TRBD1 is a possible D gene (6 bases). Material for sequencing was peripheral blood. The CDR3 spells CASSYSAGVRFNEQFF. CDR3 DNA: TGTGCCAGCAGTTACTCGGCAGGGGTAAGATTCAATGAGCAGTTCTTC.